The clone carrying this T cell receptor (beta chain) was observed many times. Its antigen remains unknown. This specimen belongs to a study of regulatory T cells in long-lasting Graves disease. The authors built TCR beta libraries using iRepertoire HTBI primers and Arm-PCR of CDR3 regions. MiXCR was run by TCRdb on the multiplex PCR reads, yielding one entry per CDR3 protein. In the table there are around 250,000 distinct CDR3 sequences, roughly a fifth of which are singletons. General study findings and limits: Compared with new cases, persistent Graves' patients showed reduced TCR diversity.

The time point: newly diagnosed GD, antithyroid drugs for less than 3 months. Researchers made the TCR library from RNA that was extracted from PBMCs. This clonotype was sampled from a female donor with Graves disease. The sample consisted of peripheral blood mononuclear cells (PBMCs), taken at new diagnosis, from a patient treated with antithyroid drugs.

CDR3 sequence (DNA): TGTGCCAGTAGTACAAGCGGGAGGGTATCGAGCAATGAGCAGTTCTTC. It codes for CASSTSGRVSSNEQFF. The chain couples TRBV19 to TRBJ2-1, with 10 bases lining up with TRBD2. V lost 4 bases, J lost 6 bases, and 9 bases stayed unmatched. Germline CDR1 LNHDA, CDR2 SQIVND (reference sequence). The CDR3 extends over 16 amino acids.